The source of this T cell receptor (beta chain) is a study of beta chain features in type 1 diabetes. Study results and caveats: Moderately but significantly shorter TCRB CDR3s were found in Type 1 diabetes patients in all four CD4+ subsets. In type 1 diabetes patients, VDJ junctions had fewer insertions; deletions at these junctions were more frequent. The cDNA sequencing approach could over-represent high-TCR-expressing cells.

One heparinised draw of blood, averaging around 120 mL, came from each donor. The germline V gene has CDR1 MDHEN and CDR2 SYDVKM. Unmatched junction bases numbered 8, after V lost 3 bases and J lost 4 bases. The CDR3 totals 15 residues. To note about this clone: Its cognate antigen is unknown.

All of the isolated RNA was reverse transcribed, so expressed TCRB transcripts were sequenced. The data were produced by immunoSEQ multiplex PCR, yet TCRdb's version contains in-frame clones alone and is incomplete. The sample records hundreds of thousands of clones, around 13% being singletons. The source is a man aged 30 to 45 in good health. What was sequenced was naive CD4+ T cells from blood. This chain connects TRBV28 to TRBJ1-1; 7 bases align to TRBD1. CDR3 amino acids: CASSFPAGGGTEAFF. The DNA for the CDR3 is TGTGCCAGCAGTTTCCCCGCAGGGGGAGGCACTGAAGCTTTCTTT.